This is a list of T cell receptor beta chains from one sample in a study of T cell repertoires in cytomegalovirus infection. TCRdb processed the reads anew with MiXCR; each CDR3 protein has one entry. The sample holds some 200,000 distinct CDR3 sequences, roughly 9% seen once. Sample: PBMCs. The origin of the receptors is a human donor in good health (CMV status not recorded). Some clones in this sample may be carry-over from other donors' samples. Both conserved end residues are part of each CDR3. The order of the fields is CDR3 DNA, CDR3 protein, V gene, J gene, clone size, D gene. The D gene is left open where the match is weak. Clone size, where shown, is once, few, many, or a class for clones that have expanded.

CDR3nt: TGTGCCAGTAGTGCAGGGACAGGGCGGCGGGAGACCCAGTACTTC; CDR3aa: CASSAGTGRRETQYF; v_gene: TRBV19; j_gene: TRBJ2-5; abundance: many; d_gene: TRBD1
CDR3nt: TGTGCCACCAGCAGAGATAACGGTGGTAGCACAGATACGCAGTATTTT; CDR3aa: CATSRDNGGSTDTQYF; v_gene: TRBV15; j_gene: TRBJ2-3; abundance: few; d_gene: -
CDR3nt: TGTGCCAGCAGTTTAACGAGTAGCGGGAGAGCCCGCCTCACAGATACGCAGTATTTT; CDR3aa: CASSLTSSGRARLTDTQYF; v_gene: TRBV27; j_gene: TRBJ2-3; abundance: many; d_gene: TRBD2
CDR3nt: TGTGCCAGCATGGTCGGAGGAGGGCTGGAGACCCAGTACTTC; CDR3aa: CASMVGGGLETQYF; v_gene: TRBV12-3/TRBV12-4; j_gene: TRBJ2-5; abundance: many; d_gene: -
CDR3nt: TGTGCCAGCAGCCGAAGCATTGGGGACCATGGGGGCACTGAAGCTTTCTTT; CDR3aa: CASSRSIGDHGGTEAFF; v_gene: TRBV7-4; j_gene: TRBJ1-1; abundance: many; d_gene: -
CDR3nt: TGTGCCAGCAGCTTAGCGGCCAGCATTTTGTCCGGGGAGCTGTTTTTT; CDR3aa: CASSLAASILSGELFF; v_gene: TRBV7-2; j_gene: TRBJ2-2; abundance: -; d_gene: -
CDR3nt: TGTGCCAGCAGCCGGGGACTAGCGGGCCACTACAATGAGCAGTTCTTC; CDR3aa: CASSRGLAGHYNEQFF; v_gene: TRBV5-4; j_gene: TRBJ2-1; abundance: many; d_gene: TRBD2
CDR3nt: TGTGCCAGCAGCTCCCCACCGGGACAGAGAAACTACGAGCAGTACTTC; CDR3aa: CASSSPPGQRNYEQYF; v_gene: TRBV7-3; j_gene: TRBJ2-7; abundance: -; d_gene: TRBD1
CDR3nt: TGTGCCAGCAGCCCAGAGAAGACCGGGACTGGGATCTACGAGCAGTACTTC; CDR3aa: CASSPEKTGTGIYEQYF; v_gene: TRBV5-5; j_gene: TRBJ2-7; abundance: many; d_gene: -
CDR3nt: TGTGCCAGCAGCCGAGGAGTGGGGGAACTCACAGATACGCAGTATTTT; CDR3aa: CASSRGVGELTDTQYF; v_gene: TRBV5-4; j_gene: TRBJ2-3; abundance: many; d_gene: -
CDR3nt: TGTGCCAGCAGTGCCGCTTCAGGGGTCGGCTACACCTTC; CDR3aa: CASSAASGVGYTF; v_gene: TRBV2; j_gene: TRBJ1-2; abundance: many; d_gene: -
CDR3nt: TGTGCCAGCAGCTTATTAGCGGGAGTAGAGGAGACCCAGTACTTC; CDR3aa: CASSLLAGVEETQYF; v_gene: TRBV7-2; j_gene: TRBJ2-5; abundance: many; d_gene: TRBD2
CDR3nt: TGTGCCAGCAGTTTGGGAGGTTTTGACTTCGATGAGCAGTTCTTC; CDR3aa: CASSLGGFDFDEQFF; v_gene: TRBV28; j_gene: TRBJ2-1; abundance: few; d_gene: -
CDR3nt: TGTGCCAGCAGTGACACCCTAGCGGGAGCAGGCTACGAGCAGTACTTC; CDR3aa: CASSDTLAGAGYEQYF; v_gene: TRBV25-1; j_gene: TRBJ2-7; abundance: many; d_gene: TRBD2
CDR3nt: TGTGCCAGCAGTTTAACTGGTAGCAATCAGCCCCAGCATTTT; CDR3aa: CASSLTGSNQPQHF; v_gene: TRBV28; j_gene: TRBJ1-5; abundance: many; d_gene: -
CDR3nt: TGTGCCAGCAGCTTAAGGGCCGGGACACACTACGAGCAGTACTTC; CDR3aa: CASSLRAGTHYEQYF; v_gene: TRBV7-6; j_gene: TRBJ2-7; abundance: many; d_gene: -
CDR3nt: TGTGCCAGCAGTCACGCGGGGGGCGCAGATACGCAGTATTTT; CDR3aa: CASSHAGGADTQYF; v_gene: TRBV6-2/TRBV6-3; j_gene: TRBJ2-3; abundance: -; d_gene: TRBD2
CDR3nt: TGTGCCAGCAGTGCCGCGGGACTAGCGGGCTCCTACGAGCAGTACTTC; CDR3aa: CASSAAGLAGSYEQYF; v_gene: TRBV28; j_gene: TRBJ2-7; abundance: many; d_gene: TRBD2
CDR3nt: TGTGCCACCAGCACGGGACAGGGGACTGGAAACACCATATATTTT; CDR3aa: CATSTGQGTGNTIYF; v_gene: TRBV15; j_gene: TRBJ1-3; abundance: few; d_gene: TRBD1
CDR3nt: TGTGCCAGCAGCGTAGCTCAACTAGCGGGTAATGAGCAGTTCTTC; CDR3aa: CASSVAQLAGNEQFF; v_gene: TRBV9; j_gene: TRBJ2-1; abundance: few; d_gene: TRBD2
CDR3nt: TGCGCCAGCAGCCAAGAAGTACTAGCGGGAGAAAATACAGATACGCAGTATTTT; CDR3aa: CASSQEVLAGENTDTQYF; v_gene: TRBV4-1; j_gene: TRBJ2-3; abundance: few; d_gene: TRBD2
CDR3nt: TGTGCCAGCAGCTTAGGGATAACAGGGGCCGGGACAGATACGCAGTATTTT; CDR3aa: CASSLGITGAGTDTQYF; v_gene: TRBV7-2; j_gene: TRBJ2-3; abundance: many; d_gene: TRBD1
CDR3nt: TGTGCCACCCGTAGAATCACTGGAAACACCATATATTTT; CDR3aa: CATRRITGNTIYF; v_gene: TRBV5-4; j_gene: TRBJ1-3; abundance: few; d_gene: -
CDR3nt: TGTGCCAGCAGCTCAGGGGGCGAGAACACTGAAGCTTTCTTT; CDR3aa: CASSSGGENTEAFF; v_gene: TRBV6-2/TRBV6-3; j_gene: TRBJ1-1; abundance: -; d_gene: TRBD1
CDR3nt: TGTGCCAGCAGCCCTATGACAGGGTCGTTCTTC; CDR3aa: CASSPMTGSFF; v_gene: TRBV11-2; j_gene: TRBJ2-1; abundance: few; d_gene: TRBD1
CDR3nt: TGCAGTGCTCACGAACTAGCGGGGAACAATGAGCAGTTCTTC; CDR3aa: CSAHELAGNNEQFF; v_gene: TRBV20-1; j_gene: TRBJ2-1; abundance: -; d_gene: TRBD2
CDR3nt: TGCAGTATGCAAGTTGAAGAGCAGTACTTC; CDR3aa: CSMQVEEQYF; v_gene: TRBV20-1; j_gene: TRBJ2-7; abundance: few; d_gene: -
CDR3nt: TGTGCCACCAGCAGAGATCTTGGGGTAGAGACCCAGTACTTC; CDR3aa: CATSRDLGVETQYF; v_gene: TRBV15; j_gene: TRBJ2-5; abundance: few; d_gene: -
CDR3nt: TGTGCCAGCAGTATCCCGAGCGGTGGGGCCTACAATGAGCAGTTCTTC; CDR3aa: CASSIPSGGAYNEQFF; v_gene: TRBV28; j_gene: TRBJ2-1; abundance: many; d_gene: -
CDR3nt: TGTGCCAGCACTCTACCACAGGGGGCTGGAAACACCATATATTTT; CDR3aa: CASTLPQGAGNTIYF; v_gene: TRBV28; j_gene: TRBJ1-3; abundance: many; d_gene: TRBD1
CDR3nt: TGTGCCAGCAGCGGAAAAAGGACTAGCGTGGGTGAGCAGTTCTTC; CDR3aa: CASSGKRTSVGEQFF; v_gene: TRBV6-2/TRBV6-3; j_gene: TRBJ2-1; abundance: few; d_gene: TRBD2
CDR3nt: TGCAGCGTCAGACCTCAGGGGGCAGGAAGTGAGCAGTACTTC; CDR3aa: CSVRPQGAGSEQYF; v_gene: TRBV29-1; j_gene: TRBJ2-7; abundance: few; d_gene: TRBD1